This T cell receptor beta chain was sequenced for a study of human T cells and chemical hapten exposure. Notes on the study in general: TCRs at a frequency above 1 in 1000 stayed unchanged with DPC sensitization.

Per the original data handling: TCR counts had a median of approximately 87,000 per sample and spanned roughly 20,000 to 750,000. In TCRdb, the RACE reads were re-called with MiXCR into one record per CDR3 protein. The V and J calls were determined by TCRdb, not by the authors. The sample holds roughly 380,000 distinct CDR3 sequences; around 5.5% are singletons and the top ten take 2.5% to 3%. This clonotype was counted ten times or more. The antigen is not known. This CDR3 has 12 amino acids. Germline-derived CDR1 and CDR2 are SQVTM and ANQGSEA. Trimming left V 1 base short and J 5 bases short, with 8 bases between. Time point defined: pre-sensitization, week 0. This sample's treatment: therapeutic diphenylcyclopropenone sensitization with weekly scalp DPC. Total RNA was isolated from whole blood that had not been fractionated.

The TCR was taken from a woman in her forties or fifties with alopecia areata. Some clones in this sample may be carry-over from other donors' samples. V is TRBV29-1 and J is TRBJ2-5; no clear D. Sequences were derived from whole blood, sampled in connection with sensitization to the hapten diphenylcyclopropenone (DPC). CDR3 sequence: CSVEGPTETQYF. The CDR3 region has the DNA TGCAGCGTTGAAGGACCGACGGAGACCCAGTACTTC.